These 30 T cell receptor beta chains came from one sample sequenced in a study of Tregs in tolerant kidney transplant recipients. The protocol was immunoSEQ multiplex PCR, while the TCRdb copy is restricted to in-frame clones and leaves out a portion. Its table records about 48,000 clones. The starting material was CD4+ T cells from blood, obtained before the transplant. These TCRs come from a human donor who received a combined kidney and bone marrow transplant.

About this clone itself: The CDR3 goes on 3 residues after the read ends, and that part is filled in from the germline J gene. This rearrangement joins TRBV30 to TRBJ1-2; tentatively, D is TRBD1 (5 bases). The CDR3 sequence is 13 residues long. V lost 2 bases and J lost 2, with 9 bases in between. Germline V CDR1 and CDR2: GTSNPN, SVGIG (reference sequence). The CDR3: CAWSSTGNYGYTF. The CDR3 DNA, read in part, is TGTGCCTGGAGTTCTACAGGAAACTATGGC. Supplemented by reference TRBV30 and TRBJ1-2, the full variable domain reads SQTIHQWPATLVQPVGSPLSLECTVEGTSNPNLYWYRQAAGRGLQLLFYSVGIGQISSEVPQNLSASRPQDRQFILSSKKLLLSDSGFYLCAWSSTGNYGYTFGSGTRLTVV.

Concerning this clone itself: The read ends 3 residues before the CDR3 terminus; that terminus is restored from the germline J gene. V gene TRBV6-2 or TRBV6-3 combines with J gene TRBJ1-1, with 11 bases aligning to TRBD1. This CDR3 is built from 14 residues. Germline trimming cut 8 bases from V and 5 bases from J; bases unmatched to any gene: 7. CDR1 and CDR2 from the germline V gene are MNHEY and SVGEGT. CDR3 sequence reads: CASGRGQGGTEAFF. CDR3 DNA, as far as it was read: TGTGCCAGCGGGCGGGGACAGGGGGGAACTGAA.

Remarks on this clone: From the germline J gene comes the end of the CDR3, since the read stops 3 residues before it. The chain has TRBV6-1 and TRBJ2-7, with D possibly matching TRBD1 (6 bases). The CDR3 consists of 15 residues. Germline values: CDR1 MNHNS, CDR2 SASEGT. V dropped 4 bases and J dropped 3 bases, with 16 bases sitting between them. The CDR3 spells CASSAGTTGSYEQYF. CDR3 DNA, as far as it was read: TGTGCCAGCAGTGCCGGGACAACGGGGAGCTACGAG.

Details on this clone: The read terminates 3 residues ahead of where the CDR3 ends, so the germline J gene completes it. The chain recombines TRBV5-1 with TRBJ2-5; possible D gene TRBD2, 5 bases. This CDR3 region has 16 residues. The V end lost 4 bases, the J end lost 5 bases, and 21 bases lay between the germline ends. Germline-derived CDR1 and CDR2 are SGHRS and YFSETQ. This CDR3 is CASSPGTAGRGETQYF. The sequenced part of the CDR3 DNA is TGCGCCAGCAGCCCGGGTACCGCGGGCCGGGGTGAGACC.

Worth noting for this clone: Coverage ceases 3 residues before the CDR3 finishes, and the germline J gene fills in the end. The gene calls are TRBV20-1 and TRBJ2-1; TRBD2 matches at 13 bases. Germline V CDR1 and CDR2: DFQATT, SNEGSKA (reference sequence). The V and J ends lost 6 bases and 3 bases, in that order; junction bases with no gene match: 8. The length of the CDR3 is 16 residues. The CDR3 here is CSALTSGRTIYNEQFF. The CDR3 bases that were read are TGCAGTGCCTTGACTAGCGGGAGGACAATCTACAATGAG.

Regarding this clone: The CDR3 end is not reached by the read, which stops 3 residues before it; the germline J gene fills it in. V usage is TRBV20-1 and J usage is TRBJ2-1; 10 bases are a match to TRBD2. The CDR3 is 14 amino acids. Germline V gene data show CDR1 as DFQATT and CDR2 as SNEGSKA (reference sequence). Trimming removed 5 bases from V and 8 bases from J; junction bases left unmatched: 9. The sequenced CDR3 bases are TGCAGTGCTTTTTCTAGCGGGAGTAGGCATGAG. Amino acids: CSAFSSGSRHE. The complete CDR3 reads CSAFSSGSRHEQFF.

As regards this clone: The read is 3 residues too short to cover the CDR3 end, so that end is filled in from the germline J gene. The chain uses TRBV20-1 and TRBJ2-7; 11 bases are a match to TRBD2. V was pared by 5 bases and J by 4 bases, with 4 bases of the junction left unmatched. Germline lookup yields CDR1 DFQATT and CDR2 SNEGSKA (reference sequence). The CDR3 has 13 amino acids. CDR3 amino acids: CSAYTSGSYEQYF. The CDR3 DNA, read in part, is TGCAGTGCTTATACTAGCGGGAGTTACGAG.

The CDR3 spells CASELAGGGSTEAFF. The CDR3 DNA, read in part, is TGTGCCAGCGAGCTAGCCGGAGGGGGTTCCACTGAA. The chain combines TRBV7-9 with TRBJ1-1; tentatively, D is TRBD1 (6 bases). The read stops 3 residues short of the end of the CDR3; the missing end is completed from the germline J gene. The CDR3 has 15 amino acids. Trimming stripped 8 bases from V and 4 bases from J, with 20 bases between. Germline V gene data show CDR1 as SEHNR and CDR2 as FQNEAQ (reference sequence).

The covered CDR3 bases are TGTGCCAGCAGCCAAGATCTGTCTAGCGGGAGAAGGGACAATGAG. Its translation is CASSQDLSSGRRDNE. The entire CDR3 protein reads CASSQDLSSGRRDNEQFF. The chain recombines TRBV14 with TRBJ2-1, with TRBD2 matching over 10 bases. The read falls 3 residues short of the CDR3 end, and the missing part is taken from the germline J gene. After removal of 0 bases from V and 5 bases from J, the junction contained 10 bases not matched to a gene. Germline V gene data show CDR1 as SGHDN and CDR2 as FVKESK. The CDR3 loop spans 18 amino acids.

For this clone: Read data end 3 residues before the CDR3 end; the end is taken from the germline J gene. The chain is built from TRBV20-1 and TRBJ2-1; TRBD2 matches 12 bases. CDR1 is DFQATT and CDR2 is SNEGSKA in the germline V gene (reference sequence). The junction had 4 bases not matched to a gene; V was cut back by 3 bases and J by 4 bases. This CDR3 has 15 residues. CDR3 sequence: CSASETSGSYNEQFF. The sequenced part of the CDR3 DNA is TGCAGTGCTAGTGAGACTAGCGGGAGTTACAATGAG.

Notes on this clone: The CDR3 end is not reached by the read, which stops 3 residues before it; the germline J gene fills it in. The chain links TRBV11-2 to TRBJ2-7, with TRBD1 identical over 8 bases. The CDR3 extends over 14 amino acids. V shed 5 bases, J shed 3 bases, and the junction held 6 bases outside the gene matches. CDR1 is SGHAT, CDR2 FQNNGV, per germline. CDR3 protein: CASSPGQAIYEQYF. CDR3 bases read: TGTGCCAGCAGCCCGGGACAGGCCATCTACGAG.

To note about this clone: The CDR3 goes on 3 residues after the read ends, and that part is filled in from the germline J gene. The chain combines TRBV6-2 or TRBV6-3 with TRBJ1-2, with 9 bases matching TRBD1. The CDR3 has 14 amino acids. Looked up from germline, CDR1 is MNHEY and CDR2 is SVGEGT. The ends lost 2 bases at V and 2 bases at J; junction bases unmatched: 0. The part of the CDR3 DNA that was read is TGTGCCAGCAGTTACGACAGGGGGAACTATGGC. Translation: CASSYDRGNYG. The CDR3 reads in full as CASSYDRGNYGYTF.

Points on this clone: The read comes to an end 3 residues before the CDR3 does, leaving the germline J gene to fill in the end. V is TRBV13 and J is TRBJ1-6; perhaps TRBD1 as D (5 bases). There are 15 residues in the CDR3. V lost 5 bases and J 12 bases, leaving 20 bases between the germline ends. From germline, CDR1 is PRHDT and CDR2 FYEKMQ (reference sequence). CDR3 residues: CASSLSGAGQGPLHF. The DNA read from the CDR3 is TGTGCCAGCAGCCTAAGCGGCGCGGGGCAGGGACCC.

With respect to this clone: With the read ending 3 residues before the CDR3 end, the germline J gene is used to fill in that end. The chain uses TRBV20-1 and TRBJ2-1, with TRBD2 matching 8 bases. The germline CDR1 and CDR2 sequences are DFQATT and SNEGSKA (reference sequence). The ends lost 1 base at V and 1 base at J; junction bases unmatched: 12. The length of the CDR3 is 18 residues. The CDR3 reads CSARAGGSGVGSYNEQFF. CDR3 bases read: TGCAGTGCTAGAGCAGGAGGTAGCGGGGTAGGGTCCTACAATGAG.

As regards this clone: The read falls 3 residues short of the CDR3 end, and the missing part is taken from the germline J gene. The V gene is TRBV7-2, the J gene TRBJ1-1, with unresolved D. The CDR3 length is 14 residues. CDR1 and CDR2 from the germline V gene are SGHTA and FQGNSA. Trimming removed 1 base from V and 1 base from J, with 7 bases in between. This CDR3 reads CASSLGRWNTEAFF. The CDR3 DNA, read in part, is TGTGCCAGCAGCTTAGGTCGGTGGAACACTGAA.

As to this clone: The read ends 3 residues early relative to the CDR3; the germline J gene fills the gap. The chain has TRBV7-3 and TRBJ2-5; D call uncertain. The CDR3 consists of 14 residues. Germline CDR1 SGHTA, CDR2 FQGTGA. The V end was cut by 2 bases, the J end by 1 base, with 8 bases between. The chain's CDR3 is CASSLGQSQETQYF. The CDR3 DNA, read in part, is TGTGCCAGCAGCTTAGGGCAGTCCCAAGAGACC.

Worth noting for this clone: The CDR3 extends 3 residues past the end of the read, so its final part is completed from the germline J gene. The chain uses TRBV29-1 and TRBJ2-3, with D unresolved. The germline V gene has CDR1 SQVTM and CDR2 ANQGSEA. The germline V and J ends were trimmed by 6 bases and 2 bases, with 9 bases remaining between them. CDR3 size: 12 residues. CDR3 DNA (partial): TGCAGCGTCCACTCCACCACAGATACG. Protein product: CSVHSTTDT. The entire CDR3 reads CSVHSTTDTQYF.

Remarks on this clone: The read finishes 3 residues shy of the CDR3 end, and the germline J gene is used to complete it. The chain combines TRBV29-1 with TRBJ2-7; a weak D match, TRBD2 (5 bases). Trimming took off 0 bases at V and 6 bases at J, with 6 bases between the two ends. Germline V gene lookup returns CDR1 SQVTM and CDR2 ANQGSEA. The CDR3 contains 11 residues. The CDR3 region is CSVEERAEQYF. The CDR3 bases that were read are TGCAGCGTTGAAGAGCGGGCCGAG.

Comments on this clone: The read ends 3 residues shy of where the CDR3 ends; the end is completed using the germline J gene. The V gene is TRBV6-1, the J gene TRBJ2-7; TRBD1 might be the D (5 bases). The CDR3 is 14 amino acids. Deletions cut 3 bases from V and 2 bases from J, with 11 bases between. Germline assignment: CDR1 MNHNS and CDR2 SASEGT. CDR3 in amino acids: CASSEQGLAYEQYF. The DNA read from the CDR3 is TGTGCCAGCAGTGAGCAGGGTCTGGCCTACGAG.

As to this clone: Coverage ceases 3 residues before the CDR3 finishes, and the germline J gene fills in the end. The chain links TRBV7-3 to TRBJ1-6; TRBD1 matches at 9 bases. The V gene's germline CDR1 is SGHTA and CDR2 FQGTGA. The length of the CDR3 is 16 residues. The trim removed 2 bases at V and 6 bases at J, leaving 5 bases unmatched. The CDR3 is CASSLDRGWINSPLHF. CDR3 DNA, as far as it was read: TGTGCCAGCAGCTTAGACAGGGGGTGGATTAATTCACCC.

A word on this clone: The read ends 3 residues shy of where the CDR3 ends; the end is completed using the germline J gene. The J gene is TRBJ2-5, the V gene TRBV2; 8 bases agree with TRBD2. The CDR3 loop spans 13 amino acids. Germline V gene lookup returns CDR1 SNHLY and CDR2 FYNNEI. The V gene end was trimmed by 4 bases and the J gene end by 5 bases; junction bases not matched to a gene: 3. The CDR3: CASSVPSGETQYF. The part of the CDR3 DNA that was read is TGTGCCAGCAGTGTCCCTAGCGGGGAGACC.

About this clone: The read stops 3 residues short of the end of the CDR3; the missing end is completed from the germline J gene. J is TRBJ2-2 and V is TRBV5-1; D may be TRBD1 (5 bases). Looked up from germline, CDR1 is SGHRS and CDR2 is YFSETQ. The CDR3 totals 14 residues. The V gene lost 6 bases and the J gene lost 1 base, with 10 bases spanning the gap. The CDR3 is CASKFQGNTGELFF. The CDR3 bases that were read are TGCGCCAGCAAGTTTCAGGGGAACACCGGGGAG. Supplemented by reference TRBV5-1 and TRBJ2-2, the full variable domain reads KAGVTQTPRYLIKTRGQQVTLSCSPISGHRSVSWYQQTPGQGLQFLFEYFSETQRNKGNFPGRFSGRQFSNSRSEMNVSTLELGDSALYLCASKFQGNTGELFFGEGSRLTVL.

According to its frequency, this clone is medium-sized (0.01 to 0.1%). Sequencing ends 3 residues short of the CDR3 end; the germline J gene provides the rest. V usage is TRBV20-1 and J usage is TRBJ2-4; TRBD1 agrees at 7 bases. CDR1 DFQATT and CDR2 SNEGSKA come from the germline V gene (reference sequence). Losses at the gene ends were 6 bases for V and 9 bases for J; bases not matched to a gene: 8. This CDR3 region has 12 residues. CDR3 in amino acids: CSAQTGWGIQYF. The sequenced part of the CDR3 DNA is TGCAGTGCGCAGACAGGGTGGGGCATT.

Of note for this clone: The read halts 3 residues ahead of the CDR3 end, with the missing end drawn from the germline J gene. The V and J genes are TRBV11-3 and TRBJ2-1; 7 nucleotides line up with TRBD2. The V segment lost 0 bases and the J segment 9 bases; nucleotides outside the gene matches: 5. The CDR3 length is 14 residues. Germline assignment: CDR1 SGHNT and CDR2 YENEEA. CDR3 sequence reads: CASSLEETSSEQFF. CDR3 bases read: TGTGCCAGCAGCTTAGAAGAGACTAGCAGTGAG.

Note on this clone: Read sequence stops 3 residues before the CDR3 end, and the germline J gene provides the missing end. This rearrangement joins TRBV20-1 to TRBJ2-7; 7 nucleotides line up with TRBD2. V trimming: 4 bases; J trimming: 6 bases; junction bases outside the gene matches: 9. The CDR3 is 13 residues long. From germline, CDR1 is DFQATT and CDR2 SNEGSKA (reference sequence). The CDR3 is CSATLGTMREQYF. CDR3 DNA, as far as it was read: TGCAGTGCTACCCTCGGGACTATGCGCGAG.

CDR3 sequence: CASSERASGRSSSYNEQFF. The DNA read from the CDR3 is TGTGCCAGCAGTGAAAGGGCTAGCGGGAGGTCTAGCTCCTACAATGAG. This chain joins TRBV6-1 and TRBJ2-1; 11 positions match TRBD2. The read falls 3 residues short of the CDR3 end, and the missing part is taken from the germline J gene. This CDR3 has 19 amino acids. Looked up from germline, CDR1 is MNHNS and CDR2 is SASEGT. The ends lost 2 bases at V and 0 bases at J; junction bases unmatched: 9.

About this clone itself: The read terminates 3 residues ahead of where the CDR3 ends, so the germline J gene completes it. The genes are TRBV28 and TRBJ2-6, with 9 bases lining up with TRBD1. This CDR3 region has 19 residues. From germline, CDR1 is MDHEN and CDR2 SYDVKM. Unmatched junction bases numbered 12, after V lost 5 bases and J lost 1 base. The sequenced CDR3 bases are TGTGCCAGCAGTCGCATCCGGGACAGGGAGGGTTCTGGGGCCAACGTC. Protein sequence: CASSRIRDREGSGANV. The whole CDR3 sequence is CASSRIRDREGSGANVLTF.

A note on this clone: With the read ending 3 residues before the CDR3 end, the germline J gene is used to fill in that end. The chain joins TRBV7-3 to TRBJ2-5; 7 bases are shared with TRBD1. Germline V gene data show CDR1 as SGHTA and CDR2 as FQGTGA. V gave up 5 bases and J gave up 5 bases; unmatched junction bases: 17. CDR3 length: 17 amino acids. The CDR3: CASSPTGAAPPPETQYF. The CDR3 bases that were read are TGTGCCAGCAGCCCCACAGGGGCGGCGCCCCCCCCGGAGACC. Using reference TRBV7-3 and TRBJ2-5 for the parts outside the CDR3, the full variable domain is GAGVSQTPSNKVTEKGKYVELRCDPISGHTALYWYRQSLGQGPEFLIYFQGTGAADDSGLPNDRFFAVRPEGSVSTLKIQRTERGDSAVYLCASSPTGAAPPPETQYFGPGTRLLVL.

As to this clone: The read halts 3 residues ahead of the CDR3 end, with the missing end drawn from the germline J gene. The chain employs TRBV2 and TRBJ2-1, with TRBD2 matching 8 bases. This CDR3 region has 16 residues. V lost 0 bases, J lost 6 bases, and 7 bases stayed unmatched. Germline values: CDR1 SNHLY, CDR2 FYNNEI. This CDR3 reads CASSEAGGTSGNEQFF. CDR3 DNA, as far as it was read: TGTGCCAGCAGTGAAGCGGGGGGCACTAGCGGCAATGAG.

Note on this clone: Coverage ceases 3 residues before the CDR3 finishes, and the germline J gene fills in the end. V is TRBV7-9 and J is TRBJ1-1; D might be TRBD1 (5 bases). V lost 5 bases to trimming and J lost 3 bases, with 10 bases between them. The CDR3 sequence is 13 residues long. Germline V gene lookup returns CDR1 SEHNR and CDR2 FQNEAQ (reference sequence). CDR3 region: CASSVDSYTEAFF. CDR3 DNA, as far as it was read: TGTGCCAGCAGCGTAGACAGCTACACTGAA.